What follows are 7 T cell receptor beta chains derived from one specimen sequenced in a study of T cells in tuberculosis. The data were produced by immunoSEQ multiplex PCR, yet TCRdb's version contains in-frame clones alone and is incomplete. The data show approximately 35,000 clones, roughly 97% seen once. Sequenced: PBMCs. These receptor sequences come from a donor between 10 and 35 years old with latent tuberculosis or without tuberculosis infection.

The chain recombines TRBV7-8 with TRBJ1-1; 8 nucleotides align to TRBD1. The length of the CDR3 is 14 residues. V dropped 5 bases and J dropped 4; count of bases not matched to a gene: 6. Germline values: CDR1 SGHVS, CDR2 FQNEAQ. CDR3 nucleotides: TGTGCCAGCAGCCCCCGGACAGGGCTCACTGAAGCTTTCTTT. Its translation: CASSPRTGLTEAFF.

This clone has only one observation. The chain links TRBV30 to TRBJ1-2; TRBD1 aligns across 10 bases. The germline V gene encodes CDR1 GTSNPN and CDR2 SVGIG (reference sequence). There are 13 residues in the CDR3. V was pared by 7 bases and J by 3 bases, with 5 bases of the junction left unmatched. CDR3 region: CASGDRGDYGYTF. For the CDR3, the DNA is TGTGCCTCCGGGGACAGGGGAGACTATGGCTACACCTTC. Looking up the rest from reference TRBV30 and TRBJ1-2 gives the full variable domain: SQTIHQWPATLVQPVGSPLSLECTVEGTSNPNLYWYRQAAGRGLQLLFYSVGIGQISSEVPQNLSASRPQDRQFILSSKKLLLSDSGFYLCASGDRGDYGYTFGSGTRLTVV.

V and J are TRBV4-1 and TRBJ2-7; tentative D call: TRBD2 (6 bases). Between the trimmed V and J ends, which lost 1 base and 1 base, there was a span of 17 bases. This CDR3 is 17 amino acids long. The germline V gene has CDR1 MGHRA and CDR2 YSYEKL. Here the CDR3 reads CASSQVGERTKSYEQYF. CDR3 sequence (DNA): TGCGCCAGCAGCCAAGTCGGGGAGCGGACTAAGTCCTACGAGCAGTACTTC.

The CDR3 here is CATSREGGAKNIQYF. The CDR3 bases are TGTGCCACCAGCAGAGAAGGCGGAGCCAAAAACATTCAGTACTTC. This chain links TRBV15 with TRBJ2-4; D not resolved. Trimming left V 0 bases short and J 0 bases short, with 6 bases between. Per germline, CDR1 LNHNV and CDR2 YYDKDF (reference sequence). The CDR3 is 15 residues long.

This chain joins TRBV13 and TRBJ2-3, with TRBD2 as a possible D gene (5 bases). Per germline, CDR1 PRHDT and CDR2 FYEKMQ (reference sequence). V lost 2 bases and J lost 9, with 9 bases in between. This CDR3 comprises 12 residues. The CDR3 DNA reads TGTGCCAGCAGCTTATACGGGGAAACGCAGTATTTT. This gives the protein CASSLYGETQYF. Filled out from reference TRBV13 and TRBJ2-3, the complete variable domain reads AAGVIQSPRHLIKEKRETATLKCYPIPRHDTVYWYQQGPGQDPQFLISFYEKMQSDKGSIPDRFSAQQFSDYHSELNMSSLELGDSALYFCASSLYGETQYFGPGTRLTVL.

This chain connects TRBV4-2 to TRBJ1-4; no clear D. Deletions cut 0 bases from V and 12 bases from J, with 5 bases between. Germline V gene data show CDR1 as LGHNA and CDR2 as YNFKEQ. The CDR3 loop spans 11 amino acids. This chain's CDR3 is CASSQEPELFF. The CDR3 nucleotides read TGTGCCAGCAGCCAAGAACCAGAACTGTTTTTT.

This CDR3 reads CASAITRDWGYTF. CDR3 DNA: TGTGCCAGCGCGATCACCAGGGATTGGGGCTACACCTTC. V and J are TRBV7-8 and TRBJ1-2; D may be TRBD1 (5 bases). Germline V lookup: CDR1 SGHVS, CDR2 FQNEAQ. Trimming stripped 8 bases from V and 8 bases from J, with 18 bases between. The CDR3 runs to 13 residues.